This T cell receptor (beta chain) was recovered during a study of CD4+ T cells in melanoma. Study-level points and caveats: A reported correlation linked neoantigen-specific CD4+ T cells to CD8+, macrophage and B cell function.

Repertoires were generated with immunoSEQ multiplex PCR, while TCRdb's copy carries only in-frame clones and drops some. The table records roughly 110,000 clones, approximately 92% of them present only once. Trimming stripped 0 bases from V and 1 base from J, with 7 bases between. Germline CDR1 and CDR2: SGHRS and YFSETQ. The CDR3 consists of 14 residues. Points on this clone: Its antigen is as yet unknown.

The material sequenced was peripheral blood. The TCR sequence derives from a human donor with melanoma. The chain combines TRBV5-1 with TRBJ1-1; D unclear. In DNA, the CDR3 is TGCGCCAGCAGCTTGGGACCGTCGAACACTGAAGCTTTCTTT. Protein: CASSLGPSNTEAFF.